A selection of T cell receptor beta chains follows, all from one sample in a study of CD8 T cells in ankylosing spondylitis. TCRdb re-derived calls from the 5' RACE reads in MiXCR, one entry per CDR3 protein. The table has 300,000 to 350,000 distinct CDR3 sequences, roughly 14% seen once; the top ten hold 1.1%. The sample taken for sequencing was blood, either unsorted or a sorted T cell fraction (not recorded which). These TCRs come from a male donor with ankylosing spondylitis or in good health (not recorded which). CDR3s include the opening cysteine and the closing phenylalanine or tryptophan. A D gene is named only where the DNA matches it firmly. Only some rows state a clone size, as once, few, many or a class for expanded clones.

size: .
D: TRBD2
V: TRBV10-2
J: TRBJ2-5
CDR3: CASSGRLAGGPGETQYF
DNA: TGCGCCAGCAGTGGGAGGCTAGCGGGGGGGCCGGGAGAGACCCAGTACTTC

size: .
D: TRBD2
V: TRBV5-4
J: TRBJ2-1
CDR3: CASSLRGVRERSYNEQFF
DNA: TGTGCCAGCAGCTTGCGGGGGGTGAGGGAGCGCTCCTACAATGAGCAGTTCTTC

size: .
D: .
V: TRBV2
J: TRBJ2-4
CDR3: CASSQAIQYF
DNA: TGTGCCAGCAGTCAGGCCATTCAGTACTTC

size: .
D: TRBD2
V: TRBV11-1
J: TRBJ2-1
CDR3: CASSLTSGGAPGRNEQFF
DNA: TGTGCCAGCAGCTTGACTAGCGGGGGGGCCCCCGGAAGGAATGAGCAGTTCTTC

size: .
D: .
V: TRBV5-1
J: TRBJ1-2
CDR3: CASSLDGNGYTF
DNA: TGCGCCAGCAGCTTGGACGGGAATGGCTACACCTTC

size: few
D: TRBD1
V: TRBV18
J: TRBJ1-1
CDR3: CASSPSPPGQGDQLFF
DNA: TGTGCCAGCTCACCATCCCCACCGGGACAGGGGGATCAACTCTTCTTT

size: many
D: .
V: TRBV3-1
J: TRBJ2-3
CDR3: CASSRGPAIPDTQYF
DNA: TGTGCCAGCAGCCGAGGCCCAGCGATCCCAGATACGCAGTATTTT

size: .
D: .
V: TRBV5-1
J: TRBJ2-2
CDR3: CASSPDSTGELFF
DNA: TGCGCCAGCAGCCCAGACAGTACCGGGGAGCTGTTTTTT

size: .
D: TRBD2
V: TRBV12-3/TRBV12-4
J: TRBJ2-1
CDR3: CASNGGRAAMDEQFF
DNA: TGTGCCAGCAATGGCGGGAGGGCCGCGATGGATGAGCAGTTCTTC

size: few
D: TRBD1
V: TRBV12-3/TRBV12-4
J: TRBJ1-3
CDR3: CASSPGTGVGNTIYF
DNA: TGTGCCAGCAGCCCCGGGACAGGGGTTGGAAACACCATATATTTT

size: many
D: TRBD1
V: TRBV12-3/TRBV12-4
J: TRBJ2-1
CDR3: CASSLGTGGVEQFF
DNA: TGTGCCAGCAGTTTGGGGACAGGGGGCGTTGAGCAGTTCTTC

size: .
D: .
V: TRBV20-1
J: TRBJ1-2
CDR3: CSAYPGGHGYTF
DNA: TGCAGTGCTTACCCCGGGGGCCATGGCTACACCTTC

size: .
D: .
V: TRBV3-1
J: TRBJ2-3
CDR3: CASSHTTGDTDTQYF
DNA: TGTGCCAGCAGCCACACGACAGGAGACACAGATACGCAGTATTTT

size: few
D: .
V: TRBV20-1
J: TRBJ2-5
CDR3: CSGGEETQYF
DNA: TGCAGCGGGGGAGAAGAGACCCAGTACTTC

size: .
D: .
V: TRBV20-1
J: TRBJ2-1
CDR3: CSARDLNDNEQFF
DNA: TGCAGTGCTAGAGATCTTAACGACAATGAGCAGTTCTTC

size: few
D: .
V: TRBV2
J: TRBJ1-3
CDR3: CASSDVGGYSGNTIYF
DNA: TGTGCCAGCAGTGACGTGGGAGGCTACTCTGGAAACACCATATATTTT

size: few
D: .
V: TRBV3-1
J: TRBJ2-2
CDR3: CASSQEADTNTGELFF
DNA: TGTGCCAGCAGCCAAGAGGCGGACACTAACACCGGGGAGCTGTTTTTT

size: .
D: .
V: TRBV20-1
J: TRBJ2-3
CDR3: CSARSGAGTDTQYF
DNA: TGCAGTGCTAGATCTGGCGCGGGAACAGATACGCAGTATTTT

size: few
D: .
V: TRBV27
J: TRBJ2-6
CDR3: CARINPRSGANVLTF
DNA: TGTGCCAGAATTAACCCAAGGTCTGGGGCCAACGTCCTGACTTTC

size: few
D: .
V: TRBV12-3/TRBV12-4
J: TRBJ2-5
CDR3: CASSFRMQETQYF
DNA: TGTGCCAGCAGTTTCCGGATGCAAGAGACCCAGTACTTC

size: few
D: TRBD1
V: TRBV20-1
J: TRBJ2-1
CDR3: CSAMDRASYNEQFF
DNA: TGCAGTGCTATGGACAGGGCATCCTACAATGAGCAGTTCTTC

size: .
D: .
V: TRBV2
J: TRBJ1-2
CDR3: CASSEWQGVSGYTF
DNA: TGTGCCAGCAGTGAGTGGCAGGGAGTAAGCGGCTACACCTTC

size: many
D: TRBD2
V: TRBV5-1
J: TRBJ2-1
CDR3: CASSSLASGRGNEQFF
DNA: TGCGCCAGCAGCTCGCTGGCTAGCGGGAGGGGAAATGAGCAGTTCTTC

size: .
D: TRBD1
V: TRBV6-1
J: TRBJ2-2
CDR3: CASRFLGDRGHPGELFF
DNA: TGTGCCAGCAGGTTCTTGGGGGACAGGGGGCATCCCGGGGAGCTGTTTTTT

size: few
D: TRBD2
V: TRBV6-2/TRBV6-3
J: TRBJ2-3
CDR3: CASSFGLAGGQSTDTQYF
DNA: TGTGCCAGCAGTTTCGGACTAGCGGGGGGCCAAAGCACAGATACGCAGTATTTT

size: .
D: .
V: TRBV2
J: TRBJ2-7
CDR3: CASSHAYEQYF
DNA: TGTGCCAGCAGTCATGCCTACGAGCAGTACTTC

size: .
D: TRBD2
V: TRBV4-2
J: TRBJ2-3
CDR3: CASSQFRGGGTDTQYF
DNA: TGTGCCAGCAGCCAATTTCGGGGGGGCGGAACAGATACGCAGTATTTT

size: .
D: .
V: TRBV6-5
J: TRBJ2-3
CDR3: CASQRQDTQYF
DNA: TGTGCCAGCCAGAGGCAGGATACGCAGTATTTT

size: .
D: .
V: TRBV5-1
J: TRBJ2-1
CDR3: CASSISGVNEQFF
DNA: TGCGCCAGCAGTATTTCGGGCGTAAATGAGCAGTTCTTC

size: .
D: .
V: TRBV7-2
J: TRBJ2-5
CDR3: CASSLGSPTLQETQYF
DNA: TGTGCCAGCAGCTTAGGATCTCCCACTCTTCAAGAGACCCAGTACTTC

size: .
D: .
V: TRBV7-9
J: TRBJ2-5
CDR3: CASKGKETQYF
DNA: TGTGCCAGCAAAGGAAAAGAGACCCAGTACTTC

size: few
D: TRBD1
V: TRBV29-1
J: TRBJ1-2
CDR3: CSVEDRQGRVDGYTF
DNA: TGCAGCGTTGAAGATAGACAGGGACGTGTGGATGGCTACACCTTC

size: few
D: .
V: TRBV29-1
J: TRBJ1-3
CDR3: CSVEQPDSGNTIYF
DNA: TGCAGCGTTGAACAGCCGGACTCTGGAAACACCATATATTTT

size: few
D: TRBD2
V: TRBV3-1
J: TRBJ2-2
CDR3: CASSQTLAGGPSTGELFF
DNA: TGTGCCAGCAGCCAAACACTAGCGGGGGGGCCGAGCACCGGGGAGCTGTTTTTT

size: .
D: .
V: TRBV9
J: TRBJ1-6
CDR3: CASSVGTVHNSPLHF
DNA: TGTGCCAGCAGCGTAGGTACAGTCCATAATTCACCCCTCCACTTT

size: .
D: .
V: TRBV10-3
J: TRBJ2-2
CDR3: CAISDQGNTGELFF
DNA: TGTGCCATCAGTGACCAAGGGAACACCGGGGAGCTGTTTTTT

size: .
D: .
V: TRBV18
J: TRBJ1-1
CDR3: CASSPQELNTEAFF
DNA: TGTGCCAGCTCACCACAAGAGCTTAACACTGAAGCTTTCTTT

size: many
D: .
V: TRBV10-1
J: TRBJ2-1
CDR3: CASSERQFMGEQFF
DNA: TGCGCCAGCAGTGAAAGGCAGTTTATGGGTGAGCAGTTCTTC

size: .
D: TRBD2
V: TRBV20-1
J: TRBJ2-6
CDR3: CSAPSGGSSGANVLTF
DNA: TGCAGTGCTCCAAGCGGGGGCAGCTCTGGGGCCAACGTCCTGACTTTC

size: few
D: TRBD1
V: TRBV6-1
J: TRBJ2-7
CDR3: CASSVPRTGLPYEQYF
DNA: TGTGCCAGCAGTGTCCCCCGGACAGGCCTCCCCTACGAGCAGTACTTC

size: few
D: TRBD2
V: TRBV12-3/TRBV12-4
J: TRBJ2-7
CDR3: CASSLGLAGGLGEQYF
DNA: TGTGCCAGCAGTTTAGGTCTAGCGGGAGGTCTGGGGGAGCAGTACTTC

size: .
D: TRBD2
V: TRBV5-4
J: TRBJ2-1
CDR3: CASSLEGLANEQFF
DNA: TGTGCCAGCAGCTTGGAGGGACTAGCTAATGAGCAGTTCTTC

size: many
D: .
V: TRBV28
J: TRBJ1-4
CDR3: CASSLPEIEKLFF
DNA: TGTGCCAGCAGTTTACCAGAAATTGAAAAACTGTTTTTT

size: few
D: .
V: TRBV6-1
J: TRBJ1-1
CDR3: CASSEALTVNTEAFF
DNA: TGTGCCAGCAGTGAAGCGTTGACAGTGAACACTGAAGCTTTCTTT

size: .
D: .
V: TRBV7-2
J: TRBJ2-2
CDR3: CASSLVSVGTGELFF
DNA: TGTGCCAGCAGCTTAGTTTCAGTCGGCACCGGGGAGCTGTTTTTT

size: few
D: .
V: TRBV5-1
J: TRBJ1-2
CDR3: CASSWAGSDYGYTF
DNA: TGCGCCAGCAGCTGGGCAGGGTCCGACTATGGCTACACCTTC

size: .
D: TRBD1
V: TRBV12-3/TRBV12-4
J: TRBJ1-2
CDR3: CASSPRGADRGYGYTF
DNA: TGTGCCAGCAGCCCAAGAGGGGCGGACAGGGGCTATGGCTACACCTTC

size: many
D: TRBD2
V: TRBV7-8
J: TRBJ2-5
CDR3: CASSLLLGLAEETQYF
DNA: TGTGCCAGCAGCTTACTGCTTGGGCTAGCGGAAGAGACCCAGTACTTC

size: .
D: TRBD2
V: TRBV5-1
J: TRBJ2-7
CDR3: CASSEPGTSGRASSEQYF
DNA: TGCGCCAGCAGCGAGCCCGGGACTAGCGGGAGGGCCTCGTCGGAGCAGTACTTC

size: .
D: .
V: TRBV6-1
J: TRBJ1-1
CDR3: CASRPGHTTEAFF
DNA: TGTGCCAGCAGACCGGGACATACGACTGAAGCTTTCTTT

size: .
D: .
V: TRBV29-1
J: TRBJ2-2
CDR3: CSVAGKAGELFF
DNA: TGCAGCGTTGCGGGGAAGGCCGGGGAGCTGTTTTTT

size: few
D: TRBD1
V: TRBV20-1
J: TRBJ1-2
CDR3: CSARDPDRGLSGYTF
DNA: TGCAGTGCTAGAGATCCCGACAGGGGGCTATCTGGCTACACCTTC

size: few
D: TRBD2
V: TRBV5-5
J: TRBJ2-1
CDR3: CASSQREGGNEQFF
DNA: TGTGCCAGCAGCCAGCGGGAGGGGGGCAATGAGCAGTTCTTC

size: once
D: TRBD1
V: TRBV7-9
J: TRBJ2-7
CDR3: CASSHRDRDHEQYF
DNA: TGTGCCAGCAGCCACCGGGACAGGGATCACGAGCAGTACTTC

size: .
D: TRBD1
V: TRBV2
J: TRBJ1-2
CDR3: CASTGGIGYGYTF
DNA: TGTGCCAGTACAGGGGGCATCGGATATGGCTACACCTTC

size: .
D: .
V: TRBV10-2
J: TRBJ2-7
CDR3: CASSAVGASRYEQYF
DNA: TGCGCCAGCAGTGCCGTTGGGGCATCAAGGTACGAGCAGTACTTC

size: .
D: .
V: TRBV15
J: TRBJ2-7
CDR3: CATSKGVRSEQYF
DNA: TGTGCCACCAGCAAGGGGGTCAGGTCCGAGCAGTACTTC